The rows below give T cell receptor beta chains drawn from one sample of a study of control samples from healthy donors and cancer patients. Sequencing used immunoSEQ multiplex PCR; TCRdb keeps in-frame clones, though not all of them. The sample shows about 160,000 clones, about 90% of them seen only once. Sample: blood. These receptors all come from a man aged 25 to 40 in good health. CDR3s include the opening cysteine and the closing phenylalanine or tryptophan. The order of the fields is clone size, J gene, D gene, V gene, CDR3 protein, CDR3 DNA. The D gene is left open where the match is weak. Clone size, where shown, is once, few, many, or a class for clones that have expanded.

NA | TRBJ2-5 | NA | TRBV7-9 | CASSTPWRLQVYQETQYF | TGTGCCAGCAGCACGCCGTGGAGGCTGCAAGTGTACCAAGAGACCCAGTACTTC
few | TRBJ1-4 | TRBD1 | TRBV18 | CASSLYSWTGNEKLFF | TGTGCCAGCTCACTATACTCATGGACAGGGAATGAAAAACTGTTTTTT
NA | TRBJ1-5 | NA | TRBV4-1 | CASSQDHQGQPQHF | TGCGCCAGCAGCCAAGATCACCAGGGGCAGCCCCAGCATTTT
NA | TRBJ2-7 | NA | TRBV18 | CASSPLKGYEQYF | TGTGCCAGCTCACCATTGAAGGGCTACGAGCAGTACTTC
NA | TRBJ1-1 | TRBD1 | TRBV5-1 | CASSSGQGVTGLSAFF | TGCGCCAGCAGCTCTGGACAGGGTGTTACGGGTCTGTCAGCTTTCTTT
NA | TRBJ1-1 | TRBD1 | TRBV18 | CASSPGQGYTEAFF | TGTGCCAGCTCACCCGGACAGGGTTACACTGAAGCTTTCTTT
NA | TRBJ2-7 | TRBD1 | TRBV4-3 | CASSQEGWGQGFEQYF | TGCGCCAGCAGCCAAGAGGGATGGGGACAGGGGTTCGAGCAGTACTTC
NA | TRBJ2-1 | TRBD1 | TRBV19 | CASSIAGTEDNEQFF | TGTGCCAGTAGTATAGCTGGGACAGAAGACAATGAGCAGTTCTTC
NA | TRBJ2-2 | NA | TRBV24-1 | CATQGRFGELFF | TGTGCCACCCAGGGACGGTTTGGGGAGCTGTTTTTT
NA | TRBJ1-2 | NA | TRBV6-6 | CASTEPPAQGYTF | TGTGCCAGCACCGAACCCCCAGCGCAGGGCTACACCTTC
NA | TRBJ2-3 | TRBD2 | TRBV19 | CASSISPFQREKIGATDTQYF | TGTGCCAGTAGTATATCCCCTTTCCAGCGGGAGAAAATAGGAGCCACAGATACGCAGTATTTT
NA | TRBJ1-2 | NA | TRBV5-1 | CASSLAGDGYTF | TGCGCCAGCAGCTTAGCGGGGGATGGCTACACCTTC
NA | TRBJ1-1 | NA | TRBV6-5 | CASSYMRGGGNTEAFF | TGTGCCAGCAGTTACATGAGGGGCGGTGGGAACACTGAAGCTTTCTTT
NA | TRBJ2-7 | NA | TRBV5-5 | CASSLTVYEQYF | TGTGCCAGCAGCTTGACAGTATACGAGCAGTACTTC
once | TRBJ1-4 | NA | TRBV28 | CASSFGLGETTNEKLFF | TGTGCCAGCAGTTTTGGATTAGGTGAAACAACTAATGAAAAACTGTTTTTT
NA | TRBJ1-4 | TRBD1 | TRBV24-1 | CATSETGTGDEKLFF | TGTGCCACCAGCGAAACCGGGACAGGGGATGAAAAACTGTTTTTT
NA | TRBJ2-1 | NA | TRBV5-1 | CASSLIGQTYNEQFF | TGCGCCAGCAGCTTGATTGGACAGACCTACAATGAGCAGTTCTTC
NA | TRBJ1-1 | NA | TRBV10-1 | CASSEPEGTEAFF | TGCGCCAGCAGTGAACCAGAGGGGACTGAAGCTTTCTTT
NA | TRBJ1-2 | NA | TRBV20-1 | CSASPPNRAQQDYGYTF | TGCAGTGCTAGTCCTCCAAACAGGGCCCAGCAGGACTATGGCTACACCTTC
NA | TRBJ2-5 | TRBD2 | TRBV7-6 | CASSFSGGLQETQYF | TGTGCCAGCAGCTTCAGCGGGGGCCTTCAAGAGACCCAGTACTTC
NA | TRBJ2-7 | NA | TRBV6-5 | CASSTYPSSYEQYF | TGTGCCAGCAGTACCTATCCTAGCTCCTACGAGCAGTACTTC
NA | TRBJ2-5 | NA | TRBV30 | CAWSLGWGETQYF | TGTGCCTGGAGCCTGGGGTGGGGGGAGACCCAGTACTTC
once | TRBJ1-1 | NA | TRBV7-9 | CASSLDDVRWQNTEAFF | TGTGCCAGCAGCTTAGACGACGTTAGGTGGCAGAACACTGAAGCTTTCTTT
NA | TRBJ2-5 | NA | TRBV7-8 | CASNPVGVALTQYF | TGTGCCAGCAACCCTGTTGGGGTAGCACTGACCCAGTACTTC
NA | TRBJ1-2 | NA | TRBV15 | CATSSPGGSANYGYTF | TGTGCCACCAGCAGTCCCGGGGGGTCCGCTAACTATGGCTACACCTTC